This TCR beta chain was recorded in a study of CD8+CD57+ T cells in acquired aplastic anemia. Study-level information: When averaged, DNA from sorted CD4+ and CD8+ cells came to about 2.9 ug.

Profiling that covered TCR beta VDJ and CDR3 relied on genomic DNA as its template. TCRdb itself ran the reads through MiXCR, one entry per CDR3 protein. The sample shows a few hundred thousand distinct CDR3 sequences, roughly 80% of them seen only once. This clonotype was found a few times. Patients sequenced had flow cytometry evidence of CD8+CD57+ cell expansion. Germline-derived CDR1 and CDR2 are SGHTA and FQGNSA. The CDR3 runs 15 residues. Trimming stripped 0 bases from V and 3 bases from J, with 11 bases between. The sequenced material came from sorted CD4+, CD8+, or CD8+CD57+ T cells (not recorded which) from PBMCs. The sequence was collected from a human donor with aplastic anemia. The V gene is TRBV7-2, the J gene TRBJ2-5; weak D call: TRBD1 (7 bases). CDR3 sequence: CASSLAGGTEETQYF. CDR3 nucleotides: TGTGCCAGCAGCTTAGCGGGCGGGACAGAAGAGACCCAGTACTTC. The variable domain in full, with the rest retrieved from reference TRBV7-2 and TRBJ2-5, is GAGVSQSPSNKVTEKGKDVELRCDPISGHTALYWYRQSLGQGLEFLIYFQGNSAPDKSGLPSDRFSAERTGGSVSTLTIQRTQQEDSAVYLCASSLAGGTEETQYFGPGTRLLVL.